This T cell receptor beta chain was found in a study of T-cell memory formation after mild COVID-19. Study-wide points: CD4+ contracting clones lay mainly in CM and EM, CD8+ ones in EMRA. Clones shrinking between day 15 and 85 showed a balanced CD4/CD8 split, and those that grew later tilted toward CD4+.

Libraries for TCRalpha and TCRbeta carried sample barcodes and unique molecular identifiers via 5'RACE. A single record per CDR3 protein comes from TCRdb applying MiXCR to the 5' RACE reads. The table lists 400,000 or so distinct CDR3 sequences, 15% to 25% of them singletons. This clonotype came up many times. The antigen is not known. Germline V gene data show CDR1 as SGDLS and CDR2 as YYNGEE. This CDR3 comprises 17 residues. Deletions cut 4 bases from V and 5 bases from J, with 19 bases between. The chain recombines TRBV9 with TRBJ1-6; D is possibly TRBD1 (6 bases). The sequence was obtained from an adult woman who had mild COVID-19 (a few samples of this study predate the infection). Cell type and time point are not known. The sample was PBMCs or a T cell subset sorted from them (not recorded which). The DNA of the CDR3 is TGTGCCAGCAGCCCACGTTCGGGACAATGGAATAATTCACCCCTCCACTTT. It translates to CASSPRSGQWNNSPLHF.